This T cell receptor beta chain was obtained from a study of T cell changes during pregnancy in multiple sclerosis. Germline assignment: CDR1 LNHNV and CDR2 YYDKDF (reference sequence). With 3 bases removed from V and 1 base from J, the gap between germline ends came to 13 bases. CDR3 length equals 16 residues. Sequencing used immunoSEQ multiplex PCR; TCRdb keeps in-frame clones, though not all of them. The table includes 42,000 or so clones, approximately 94% detected once. The chain combines TRBV15 with TRBJ1-5, with a weak D call TRBD1 (6 bases). The source was CD4+ T cells from peripheral blood mononuclear cells, collected after pregnancy. The sequence derives from a female donor with multiple sclerosis, enrolled in a pregnancy study. The chain's CDR3 is CATSSLQGLSNQPQHF. As DNA, the CDR3 is TGTGCCACCAGCAGTCTACAGGGTCTGAGCAATCAGCCCCAGCATTTT.